The 18 T cell receptor beta chains presented below share a single source sample, sequenced in a study. TCRdb fed the RT-PCR reads into MiXCR, producing one record per CDR3 protein. The sample carries hundreds of thousands of distinct CDR3 sequences, approximately 15% recorded once. Sequencing was done on a sample of memory CD4+ T cells from blood. These receptors were collected from a female donor in good health, serving as a healthy control.

The V call is TRBV20-1, the J call TRBJ2-1, with 14 nucleotides matching TRBD2. The V gene's germline CDR1 is DFQATT and CDR2 SNEGSKA (reference sequence). This CDR3 has 16 amino acids. The CDR3 nucleotides are TGCAGCCCCCGGACTAGCGGGAGGAGCTCCTACAATGAGCAGTTCTTC. Translating gives CSPRTSGRSSYNEQFF.

This clonotype was recorded many times. The chain is built from TRBV7-2 and TRBJ1-1; 9 bases match TRBD1. Per germline, CDR1 SGHTA and CDR2 FQGNSA. This CDR3 is built from 14 residues. The ends lost 5 bases at V and 7 bases at J; junction bases unmatched: 8. DNA of the CDR3: TGTGCCAGCAGCCCGCCCGGGACAGGGATTGAAGCTTTCTTT. Translating it yields CASSPPGTGIEAFF.

The chain couples TRBV12-3 or TRBV12-4 to TRBJ1-6; tentatively, D is TRBD1 (6 bases). The CDR3 totals 15 residues. The germline V and J ends were trimmed by 5 bases and 9 bases, with 17 bases remaining between them. The CDR3 DNA follows: TGTGCCAGCAGTCACCTACAGGGTCTGGGTTCACCCCTCCACTTT. This gives the protein CASSHLQGLGSPLHF.

This clonotype was picked up a small number of times. The rearrangement links TRBV5-1 to TRBJ2-1; D not certain. V lost 2 bases and J lost 1, with 10 bases in between. From germline, CDR1 is SGHRS and CDR2 YFSETQ. The CDR3 is made up of 15 amino acids. The CDR3 sequence is CASSFLGGSYNEQFF. CDR3 DNA sequence: TGCGCCAGCAGCTTTTTGGGTGGGTCCTACAATGAGCAGTTCTTC.

A word on this clonotype: This sequence may be a read error, since a much larger clone differs from it by one base. Lacking the conserved final phenylalanine or tryptophan, this CDR3 likely reflects a read error. The chain has TRBV7-2 and TRBJ2-5; 9 bases are shared with TRBD1. CDR3 length: 14 amino acids. The junction had 2 bases not matched to a gene; V was cut back by 4 bases and J by 2 bases. Looked up from germline, CDR1 is SGHTA and CDR2 is FQGNSA. CDR3 bases: TGTGCCAGCAGCTCCGACAGGGGGCAAGAGACCCAGTACCTC. Residues: CASSSDRGQETQYL.

The chain's CDR3 is CAISGGSGNTIYF. As DNA, the CDR3 is TGTGCCATCAGTGGGGGATCGGGAAACACCATATATTTT. The chain couples TRBV10-3 to TRBJ1-3; D gene unclear. This CDR3 contains 13 residues. Per the germline V gene, CDR1 is ENHRY and CDR2 is SYGVKD. Trimming shortened V by 4 bases and J by 4 bases, and 8 bases separated the two germline ends.

This clonotype came up a few times. V gene TRBV20-1 combines with J gene TRBJ1-1, with TRBD1 matching 10 bases. CDR1 and CDR2 (germline): DFQATT, SNEGSKA (reference sequence). The CDR3 runs to 15 residues. The V segment lost 2 bases and the J segment 7 bases; nucleotides outside the gene matches: 10. The CDR3, as DNA: TGCAGTGCTAGACCGCGGACAGGGGGAAAGGGTGAAGCTTTCTTT. It specifies CSARPRTGGKGEAFF.

This clonotype was seen at least ten times. The gene calls are TRBV27 and TRBJ2-7, with 8 bases aligning to TRBD1. The CDR3 consists of 16 residues. Losses at the gene ends were 5 bases for V and 0 bases for J; bases not matched to a gene: 9. Per germline, CDR1 MNHEY and CDR2 SMNVEV (reference sequence). The CDR3 bases are TGTGCCAGCAGTAAGTACGGGACAGGTCTCTCCTACGAGCAGTACTTC. Its protein product is CASSKYGTGLSYEQYF.

The rearrangement uses TRBV20-1 and TRBJ2-2, with 10 bases lining up with TRBD2. Germline loops: CDR1 DFQATT, CDR2 SNEGSKA (reference sequence). The CDR3 sequence is 17 residues long. V was clipped by 1 base and J by 3 bases; unmatched bases: 8. Here the CDR3 DNA reads TGCAGTGCTAGAGTAGCGGGAGGTCTGGGCGACACCGGGGAGCTGTTTTTT. Translated, it gives CSARVAGGLGDTGELFF.

This clonotype was counted many times. The chain uses TRBV12-3 or TRBV12-4 and TRBJ2-1, with 13 nucleotides matching TRBD2. The CDR3 contains 14 residues. The V segment lost 5 bases and the J segment 15 bases; nucleotides outside the gene matches: 10. As DNA, the CDR3 is TGTGCCAGCAGTCCTCGGACTAGCGGGAGAGGGGGGTTCTTC. It is translated as CASSPRTSGRGGFF.

The chain uses TRBV6-5 and TRBJ2-7; maybe TRBD2 (7 bases). V shed 8 bases and J shed 3 bases, with 14 bases lying between them. The CDR3 is 13 amino acids. Looked up from germline, CDR1 is MNHEY and CDR2 is SVGAGI. For the CDR3, the DNA is TGTGCCAGCTCGGGGGGCCACATCTACGAGCAGTACTTC. It encodes CASSGGHIYEQYF.

The chain couples TRBV5-4 to TRBJ1-1; D remains ambiguous. The CDR3 loop spans 14 amino acids. Trimming removed 0 bases at V and 5 bases at J, with 11 bases between. The germline CDR1 and CDR2 sequences are SGHNT and YYREEE (reference sequence). CDR3 sequence (DNA): TGTGCCAGCAGCTTGGTAGGGTGGGAAACTGAAGCTTTCTTT. It yields the protein CASSLVGWETEAFF.

This rearrangement joins TRBV6-5 to TRBJ1-4; a weak D match, TRBD1 (6 bases). CDR1 and CDR2 (germline): MNHEY, SVGAGI. V was pared by 0 bases and J by 4 bases, with 12 bases between. This CDR3 spans 16 amino acids. The CDR3 coding sequence is TGTGCCAGCAGTTACTCGGACCCCAGGGGTAATGAAAAACTGTTTTTT. This sequence encodes CASSYSDPRGNEKLFF.

The V call is TRBV12-3 or TRBV12-4, the J call TRBJ2-2, with 13 bases identical to TRBD2. Trimming removed 6 bases from V and 5 bases from J; junction bases left unmatched: 9. The CDR3 is made up of 17 amino acids. The CDR3, as DNA: TGTGCCAGCAGCTTCGGGACTAGCGGGATAGGGACCGGGGAGCTGTTTTTT. Translating it yields CASSFGTSGIGTGELFF.

This clonotype came up a few times. The gene calls are TRBV5-1 and TRBJ2-3; D gene unclear. Germline CDR1 reads SGHRS; CDR2 reads YFSETQ. CDR3 length equals 13 residues. Trimming removed 7 bases at V and 4 bases at J, with 13 bases between. This CDR3 is CASQYGWSDTQYF. The CDR3 region has the DNA TGCGCCAGCCAGTACGGGTGGTCAGATACGCAGTATTTT. Full variable domain (remainder filled in from reference TRBV5-1 and TRBJ2-3): KAGVTQTPRYLIKTRGQQVTLSCSPISGHRSVSWYQQTPGQGLQFLFEYFSETQRNKGNFPGRFSGRQFSNSRSEMNVSTLELGDSALYLCASQYGWSDTQYFGPGTRLTVL.

The rearrangement joins TRBV5-1 to TRBJ2-5; no clear D gene. V was pared by 6 bases and J by 0 bases, with 12 bases between. CDR1 and CDR2 from the germline V gene are SGHRS and YFSETQ. The CDR3 runs to 14 residues. CDR3 sequence (DNA): TGCGCCAGCACCCCGGACGGGTACCAAGAGACCCAGTACTTC. This gives the protein CASTPDGYQETQYF.

This chain uses TRBV14 with TRBJ2-7; 7 nucleotides line up with TRBD1. In germline, CDR1 is SGHDN, CDR2 FVKESK. Trimming removed 0 bases from V and 2 bases from J; junction bases left unmatched: 10. CDR3 length equals 17 residues. The DNA for the CDR3 is TGTGCCAGCAGCCAAGATATGAACAGGGGTTTCCCCTACGAGCAGTACTTC. Protein: CASSQDMNRGFPYEQYF. The whole variable domain, filled in from reference TRBV14 and TRBJ2-7, reads EAGVTQFPSHSVIEKGQTVTLRCDPISGHDNLYWYRRVMGKEIKFLLHFVKESKQDESGMPNNRFLAERTGGTYSTLKVQPAELEDSGVYFCASSQDMNRGFPYEQYFGPGTRLTVT.

This clonotype was observed a handful of times. The chain couples TRBV15 to TRBJ2-1; 10 bases match TRBD1. V trimming: 1 base; J trimming: 6 bases; junction bases outside the gene matches: 6. CDR3 length: 16 amino acids. CDR1 and CDR2 from the germline V gene are LNHNV and YYDKDF (reference sequence). The CDR3 protein is CATSRGGTGVGNEQFF. In DNA form, the CDR3 reads TGTGCCACCAGCAGAGGAGGGACAGGGGTAGGCAATGAGCAGTTCTTC. Supplemented by reference TRBV15 and TRBJ2-1, the full variable domain reads DAMVIQNPRYQVTQFGKPVTLSCSQTLNHNVMYWYQQKSSQAPKLLFHYYDKDFNNEADTPDNFQSRRPNTSFCFLDIRSPGLGDTAMYLCATSRGGTGVGNEQFFGPGTRLTVL.